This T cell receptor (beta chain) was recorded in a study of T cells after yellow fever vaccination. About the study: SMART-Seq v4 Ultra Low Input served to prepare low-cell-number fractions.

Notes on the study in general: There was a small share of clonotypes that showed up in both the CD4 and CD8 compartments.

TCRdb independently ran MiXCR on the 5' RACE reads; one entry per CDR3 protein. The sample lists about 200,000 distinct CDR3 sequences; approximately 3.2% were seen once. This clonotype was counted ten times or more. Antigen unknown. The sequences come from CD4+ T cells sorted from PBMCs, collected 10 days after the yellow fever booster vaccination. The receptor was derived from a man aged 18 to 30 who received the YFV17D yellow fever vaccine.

The DNA of the CDR3 is TGTGCCAGCAGCTTAGGAGCGGGGGGTGAATGGCCCCAGTACTTC. Translated, it gives CASSLGAGGEWPQYF. The rearrangement links TRBV7-2 to TRBJ2-5; 9 bases align to TRBD2. This CDR3 is built from 15 residues. Germline V CDR1 and CDR2: SGHTA, FQGNSA. V lost 1 base and J lost 9; bases outside the gene matches: 9.